This T cell receptor beta chain was sequenced for a study of beta chain features in type 1 diabetes. The CDR3 loop spans 15 amino acids. Germline V gene data show CDR1 as SGDLS and CDR2 as YYNGEE. Trimming cost V 2 bases and J 5 bases, with 14 bases left between them. A word on this clone: The antigen is not known.

Broader study findings: The naive, central memory and Treg TCRB repertoires of patients appeared to be more similar to one another than those of healthy donors. People with Type 1 diabetes carried modestly yet significantly shorter TCRB CDR3s in all four CD4+ subsets. A cDNA-based sequencing approach could over-represent cells with high TCR expression. The study found fewer insertions and more deletions at VDJ junctions in type 1 diabetes patients.

Isolated RNA was reverse transcribed in full, so expressed TCRB transcripts were sequenced. Method: immunoSEQ multiplex PCR; TCRdb's copy keeps in-frame clones and lacks some. The data show under 150,000 clones, roughly 10% seen once. CD4+ cells of the naive, central memory, regulatory and stem cell-like memory types were sorted via CD45RO/CCR7/CD25/CD127/CD95/CD27. The TCR was taken from a man aged 30-40 years with type 1 diabetes. The chain employs TRBV9 and TRBJ1-5; D uncertain. The sample comprised central memory CD4+ T cells from blood. CDR3 sequence reads: CASSVGPSADQPQHF. CDR3 DNA: TGTGCCAGCAGCGTCGGACCGTCAGCGGATCAGCCCCAGCATTTT.